Detailed here is one T cell receptor (beta chain). The antigen is undetermined. This sample was included in a study of vaccination and CD4 T cells after COVID-19. Study as a whole: Post-vaccine sampling followed dose two by a median about 72 days (range 14 to 241).

Treatment specified: roughly 10-day PBMC culture with coronavirus spike peptide pools or control peptides (ViraFEST assay). Convalescent patients tested SARS-CoV-2 PCR positive from March to December 2020, before Alpha, Beta and Delta emerged. Negative selection recovered the CD4+ T cells once they had spent about eleven days in culture. Oncomine TCR Beta short-read sequencing was applied to DNA from cultured CD4+ T cells. Cultures of CD4+ T cells served as the source for extracting genomic DNA. TCRdb re-called the PCR reads through MiXCR, storing one row per CDR3 protein. Among under 20,000 distinct CDR3 sequences, 65% to 80% were seen once, and the ten largest hold 18%. The CDR3 is made up of 16 amino acids. Per the germline V gene, CDR1 is MDHEN and CDR2 is SYDVKM. Trimming left V 7 bases short and J 3 bases short, with 22 bases between.

The TCR comes from a human donor who had recovered from COVID-19. V and J are TRBV28 and TRBJ2-7, with D perhaps given as TRBD1 or TRBD2 (6 bases each). Sequencing input: CD4+ T cells from blood, cultured in vitro. Here the CDR3 reads CASTIPPGAGNYEQYF. The CDR3 DNA reads as TGTGCCAGCACCATCCCACCGGGGGCAGGGAACTACGAGCAGTACTTC. The full variable domain, rest sourced from reference TRBV28 and TRBJ2-7, is DVKVTQSSRYLVKRTGEKVFLECVQDMDHENMFWYRQDPGLGLRLIYFSYDVKMKEKGDIPEGYSVSREKKERFSLILESASTNQTSMYLCASTIPPGAGNYEQYFGPGTRLTVT.